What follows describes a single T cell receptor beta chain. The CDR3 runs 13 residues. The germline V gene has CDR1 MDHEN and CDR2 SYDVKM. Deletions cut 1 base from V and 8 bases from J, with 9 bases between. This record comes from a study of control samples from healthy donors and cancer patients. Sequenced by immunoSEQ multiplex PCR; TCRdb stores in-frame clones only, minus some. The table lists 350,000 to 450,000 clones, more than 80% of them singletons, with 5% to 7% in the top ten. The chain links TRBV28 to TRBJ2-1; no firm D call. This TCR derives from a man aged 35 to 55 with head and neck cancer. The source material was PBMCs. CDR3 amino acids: CASSLYGSHEQFF. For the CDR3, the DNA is TGTGCCAGCAGTTTATACGGGTCCCATGAGCAGTTCTTC. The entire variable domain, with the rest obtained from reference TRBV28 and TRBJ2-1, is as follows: DVKVTQSSRYLVKRTGEKVFLECVQDMDHENMFWYRQDPGLGLRLIYFSYDVKMKEKGDIPEGYSVSREKKERFSLILESASTNQTSMYLCASSLYGSHEQFFGPGTRLTVL.